This entry is about one T cell receptor (beta chain). Its antigen is not known. The method was immunoSEQ multiplex PCR; TCRdb's version includes in-frame clones alone and lacks a portion of them. The table lists 45,000 to 60,000 clones, about 77% of them singletons. This sample is part of a study of a mutant IDH1 vaccine in newly diagnosed glioma. Study-level background: Treated patients, about 60% male and roughly 40% female, averaged roughly 40 years of age. Pretreatment consisted of radiotherapy, temozolomide, or both, with most receiving both. General study findings and limits: With respect to changes in top peripheral T cell clonotypes, pseudoprogression seemed unrelated. Altogether, around 93% of patients exhibited vaccine-induced immune responses.

Indicated time point: week 5, during vaccination. Vaccinated patients received 300 ug of mutant IDH1 20-mer peptide per dose, with topical imiquimod. Germline CDR1 and CDR2: ENHRY and SYGVKD. This CDR3 has 12 residues. V gave up 6 bases and J gave up 8 bases, with 10 bases separating them. The genes are TRBV10-3 and TRBJ1-4; D remains unclear. This receptor was identified in a man aged 50 to 60 with glioma. The sequenced sample was PBMCs, obtained from a glioma patient whose treatment included an IDH1 peptide vaccine. For the CDR3, the DNA is TGTGCCATCAGCGAGCCCCGGGAAAAACTGTTTTTT. Translating gives CAISEPREKLFF.